The text below deals with one T cell receptor (beta chain). Sequencing templates came from extracted RNA that was reverse transcribed into cDNA. Assay: immunoSEQ multiplex PCR; the TCRdb copy retains only in-frame clones and omits some. Among 90,000 or so clones, 44% were seen once, and the ten largest hold roughly 18%. This sample was included in a study of CD8+ T cells in alopecia areata. At the level of the study: Those patients who were treated received oral tofacitinib, which was given at 5 to 10 mg twice daily for moderate-to-severe alopecia areata. Scoring of treated patients' severity used the percentage of affected scalp area.

Trimming left V 6 bases short and J 6 bases short, with 17 bases between. The CDR3 spans 14 residues. Germline loops: CDR1 SGHVS, CDR2 FQNEAQ. Treatment meaning: oral pan-JAK inhibitor, 5-10 mg twice daily. Collection of lesional scalp punch biopsies and peripheral blood was performed in alopecia areata patients. The source of this sequence is a human donor with alopecia areata. This chain connects TRBV7-8 to TRBJ2-5, with D possibly being TRBD2 (7 bases). This material consisted of CD8+ T cells sorted from blood, taken at week 24, from a patient treated with tofacitinib. This chain's CDR3 is CASRSGGREKTQYF. The CDR3 bases are TGTGCCAGCAGGTCCGGGGGGCGGGAGAAGACCCAGTACTTC.